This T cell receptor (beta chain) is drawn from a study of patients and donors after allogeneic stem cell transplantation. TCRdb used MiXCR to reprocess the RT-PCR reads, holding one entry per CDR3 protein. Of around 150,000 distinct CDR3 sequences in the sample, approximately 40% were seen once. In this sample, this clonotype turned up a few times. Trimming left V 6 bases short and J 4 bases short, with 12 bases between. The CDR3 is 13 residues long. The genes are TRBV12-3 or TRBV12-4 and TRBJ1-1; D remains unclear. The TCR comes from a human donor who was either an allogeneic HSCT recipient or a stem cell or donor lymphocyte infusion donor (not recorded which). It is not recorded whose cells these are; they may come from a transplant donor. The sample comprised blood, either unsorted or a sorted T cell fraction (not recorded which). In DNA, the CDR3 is TGTGCCAGCAGCCCTATAGGAGGCACTGAAGCTTTCTTT. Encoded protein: CASSPIGGTEAFF.